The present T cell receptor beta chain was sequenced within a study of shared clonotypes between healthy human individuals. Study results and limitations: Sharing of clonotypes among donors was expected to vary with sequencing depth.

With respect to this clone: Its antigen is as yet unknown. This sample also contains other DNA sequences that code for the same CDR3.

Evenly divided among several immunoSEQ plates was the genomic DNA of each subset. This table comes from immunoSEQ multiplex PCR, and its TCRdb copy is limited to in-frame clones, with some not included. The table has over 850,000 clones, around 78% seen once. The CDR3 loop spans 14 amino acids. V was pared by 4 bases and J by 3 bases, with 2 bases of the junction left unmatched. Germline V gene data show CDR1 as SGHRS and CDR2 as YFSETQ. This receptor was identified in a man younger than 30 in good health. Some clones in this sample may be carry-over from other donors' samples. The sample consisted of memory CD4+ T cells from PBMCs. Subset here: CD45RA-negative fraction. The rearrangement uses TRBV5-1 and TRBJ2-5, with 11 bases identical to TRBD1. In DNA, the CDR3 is TGCGCCAGCAGCCTGGGACAGGGGGAAGAGACCCAGTACTTC. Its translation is CASSLGQGEETQYF.